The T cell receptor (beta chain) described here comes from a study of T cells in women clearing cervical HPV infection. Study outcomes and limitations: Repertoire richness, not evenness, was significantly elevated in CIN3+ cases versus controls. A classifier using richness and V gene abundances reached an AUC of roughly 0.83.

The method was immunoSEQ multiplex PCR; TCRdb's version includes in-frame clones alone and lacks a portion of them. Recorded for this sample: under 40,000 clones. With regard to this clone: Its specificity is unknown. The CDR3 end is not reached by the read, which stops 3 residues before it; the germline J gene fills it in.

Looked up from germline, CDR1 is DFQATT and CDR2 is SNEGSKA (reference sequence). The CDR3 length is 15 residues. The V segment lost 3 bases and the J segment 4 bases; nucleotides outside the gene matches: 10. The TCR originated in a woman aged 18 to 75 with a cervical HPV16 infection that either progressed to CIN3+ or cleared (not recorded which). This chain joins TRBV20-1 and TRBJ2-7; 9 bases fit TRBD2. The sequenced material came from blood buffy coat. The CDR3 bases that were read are TGCAGTGCTAGTGCCTTAGCGGGGGTTGGTTACGAG. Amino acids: CSASALAGVGYE. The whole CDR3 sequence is CSASALAGVGYEQYF.